These 15 T cell receptor beta chains share one sample of origin, sequenced in a study of early T cells in non-severe SARS-CoV-2 infection. TCRdb reprocessed the 5' RACE reads via MiXCR and lists one record per CDR3 protein. The data contain roughly 51,000 distinct CDR3 sequences, 7% to 9% of them singletons. Sequencing was done on a sample of whole blood. These receptors were collected from an adult who was a healthcare worker with PCR-confirmed SARS-CoV-2 infection or an uninfected control (not recorded which).

Ten or more counts support this clonotype. The gene calls are TRBV6-4 and TRBJ2-1; tentatively, D is TRBD1 (5 bases). Germline CDR1 reads MRHNA; CDR2 reads SNTAGT. The V end lost 3 bases, the J end lost 4 bases, and 7 bases lay between the germline ends. This CDR3 region has 13 residues. The CDR3 reads CASSETVYNEQFF. DNA for the CDR3: TGTGCCAGCAGTGAGACAGTTTACAATGAGCAGTTCTTC.

This clonotype was recorded a few times. The chain employs TRBV21-1 and TRBJ2-3; whether TRBD1, the table's D call, matches the DNA was not checked. TRBV21-1 is reported as a pseudogene. The CDR3 is 17 amino acids. The CDR3 DNA reads TGTGCCAGCAGCAAAACCCCGACAGGGGGTATGTTAGATACGCAGTATTTT. Translated, it gives CASSKTPTGGMLDTQYF.

This clonotype was seen ten or more times. The CDR3 DNA sequence: TGCAGCGTCGGGACTAGCGGGGTTTCTAAAGAGACCCAGTACTTC. This translates into CSVGTSGVSKETQYF. V and J are TRBV29-1 and TRBJ2-5; 13 bases fit TRBD2. The CDR3 spans 15 residues. V gave up 6 bases and J gave up 3 bases; unmatched junction bases: 7. Germline CDR1 reads SQVTM; CDR2 reads ANQGSEA. Based on the CDR3 plus reference TRBV29-1 and TRBJ2-5, the full variable domain is SAVISQKPSRDICQRGTSLTIQCQVDSQVTMMFWYRQQPGQSLTLIATANQGSEATYESGFVIDKFPISRPNLTFSTLTVSNMSPEDSSIYLCSVGTSGVSKETQYFGPGTRLLVL.

There are many counts of this clonotype. This rearrangement joins TRBV5-1 to TRBJ1-2; tentative D call: TRBD1 (6 bases). V lost 3 bases and J 2 bases, leaving 8 bases between the germline ends. Germline V gives CDR1 SGHRS, CDR2 YFSETQ. CDR3 size: 13 residues. The CDR3 is CASSSTGNYGYTF. Written as DNA, the CDR3 is TGCGCCAGCAGCTCAACAGGGAACTATGGCTACACCTTC.

This clonotype has just a few counts. The rearrangement joins TRBV6-2 or TRBV6-3 to TRBJ2-1; D is perhaps TRBD2 (7 bases). Per the germline V gene, CDR1 is MNHEY and CDR2 is SVGEGT. The V and J ends lost 8 bases and 4 bases respectively, with 15 bases between them. The CDR3 spans 14 residues. The CDR3 is CASSEGGEYNEQFF. In DNA, the CDR3 is TGTGCCAGCTCCGAGGGGGGGGAGTACAATGAGCAGTTCTTC.

The sample holds many counts of this clonotype. The CDR3 nucleotides read TGTGCCAGCAGTGGAAGGATTGAGCAGTTCTTC. Its protein is CASSGRIEQFF. The V call is TRBV2, the J call TRBJ2-1; the D is unclear. The CDR3 consists of 11 residues. Germline assignment: CDR1 SNHLY and CDR2 FYNNEI. V dropped 4 bases and J dropped 9 bases, with 7 bases sitting between them.

CDR3 residues: CASSSIMDRVNTEAFF. CDR3 sequence (DNA): TGTGCCAGCAGTTCGATCATGGACAGGGTGAACACTGAAGCTTTCTTT. V usage is TRBV27 and J usage is TRBJ1-1, with 8 bases that match TRBD1. The CDR3 has 16 amino acids. Trimming cost V 4 bases and J 0 bases; bases outside gene matches: 7. Per the germline V gene, CDR1 is MNHEY and CDR2 is SMNVEV (reference sequence).

The gene calls are TRBV5-1 and TRBJ2-5, with a possible D match to TRBD2 (5 bases). The germline CDR1 and CDR2 sequences are SGHRS and YFSETQ. V was trimmed by 4 bases and J by 0 bases, leaving 13 bases between them. This CDR3 has 15 residues. CDR3 in amino acids: CASSGQGLHQETQYF. In nucleotides, the CDR3 is TGCGCCAGCAGCGGGCAAGGACTCCACCAAGAGACCCAGTACTTC.

This clonotype was counted ten times or more. The chain has TRBV12-3 or TRBV12-4 and TRBJ1-2; D gene ambiguous. The CDR3 length is 15 residues. The V end was cut by 3 bases, the J end by 6 bases, with 17 bases between. DNA of the CDR3: TGTGCCAGCAGTTTTTTTCGGGGTGTCTTCGATGGCTACACCTTC. This translates into CASSFFRGVFDGYTF.

This clonotype showed up many times. The rearrangement uses TRBV4-3 and TRBJ1-4; D possibly corresponds to TRBD1 (5 bases). V lost 1 base, J lost 8 bases, and 5 bases lay in between. This CDR3 spans 12 amino acids. The germline V gene encodes CDR1 LGHNA and CDR2 YSLEER. This CDR3 is CASSQGQEKLFF. The CDR3 region has the DNA TGCGCCAGCAGCCAAGGACAGGAAAAACTGTTTTTT.

In this sample, this clonotype turned up many times. The CDR3 reads CASQPNWTGDYEQYF. The CDR3, as DNA: TGTGCCAGCCAACCGAACTGGACAGGGGACTACGAGCAGTACTTC. This rearrangement joins TRBV2 to TRBJ2-7; the match to TRBD1 covers 9 bases. The V gene end was trimmed by 8 bases and the J gene end by 3 bases; junction bases not matched to a gene: 11. The germline V gene has CDR1 SNHLY and CDR2 FYNNEI. This CDR3 comprises 15 residues.

J is TRBJ1-1 and V is TRBV2; D gene ambiguous. The CDR3 totals 14 residues. V was trimmed by 1 base and J by 7 bases, leaving 13 bases between them. In germline, CDR1 is SNHLY, CDR2 FYNNEI. The CDR3, as DNA: TGTGCCAGCAGTGAAGTGCGGCTATCGGTTGAAGCTTTCTTT. It encodes CASSEVRLSVEAFF.

The sample holds many counts of this clonotype. This chain links TRBV14 with TRBJ1-3, with D maybe TRBD1 (6 bases). With 6 bases removed from V and 1 base from J, the gap between germline ends came to 10 bases. This CDR3 is 14 amino acids long. Per the germline V gene, CDR1 is SGHDN and CDR2 is FVKESK. This CDR3 is CASRITGSGNTIYF. CDR3 coding DNA: TGTGCCAGCAGGATTACAGGGTCTGGAAACACCATATATTTT.

This clonotype was seen ten or more times. The chain carries TRBV20-1 and TRBJ1-2; TRBD1 might be the D (5 bases). The germline gives CDR1 DFQATT, CDR2 SNEGSKA (reference sequence). Trimming shortened V by 0 bases and J by 2 bases, and 10 bases separated the two germline ends. This CDR3 has 14 amino acids. The CDR3 coding sequence is TGCAGTGCTAGAGATATAGACAGAAACTATGGCTACACCTTC. It encodes CSARDIDRNYGYTF.

V and J are TRBV20-1 and TRBJ2-3, with 11 bases lining up with TRBD2. Germline V gene sequence: CDR1 DFQATT, CDR2 SNEGSKA (reference sequence). V dropped 0 bases and J dropped 4; count of bases not matched to a gene: 3. This CDR3 contains 15 residues. CDR3 sequence reads: CSARDRLAGSDTQYF. The CDR3 DNA follows: TGCAGTGCTAGAGATAGACTAGCGGGGTCAGATACGCAGTATTTT.